This T cell receptor (beta chain) was obtained from a study of T cell responses to AZD1222 COVID-19 vaccine. The CDR3 has 17 amino acids. Germline V lookup: CDR1 LGHNT, CDR2 FRNRAP. Trimming took 7 bases from V and 3 from J; bases not matched to a gene: 8. Points on this clone: Its specificity is unknown.

Profiling relied on immunoSEQ multiplex PCR, and the TCRdb table lists in-frame clones only, not all of them. This table has some 140,000 clones, approximately 90% appearing once. Study observations and caveats: Clonal diversity was possibly underestimated, and the donors were mostly white British, with more females.

This receptor was obtained from an adult in good health. V usage is TRBV12-5 and J usage is TRBJ2-2; 13 bases are shared with TRBD2. This material consisted of peripheral blood, taken on day 0 of AZD1222 vaccination. The CDR3: CASAPTSGRPYTGELFF. The CDR3 bases are TGTGCTAGTGCCCCGACTAGCGGGAGGCCTTACACCGGGGAGCTGTTTTTT.